The rows below give T cell receptor beta chains drawn from one sample of a study of T cell changes during pregnancy in multiple sclerosis. Only in-frame clones appear in the TCRdb table, and some are missing; sequencing was by immunoSEQ multiplex PCR. The profile shows 50,000 to 75,000 clones, about nine tenths of them singletons. The material was peripheral blood, obtained in the third trimester of pregnancy. The receptor set was obtained from a female donor in good health, enrolled as a control in a pregnancy study. Each CDR3 is given with its conserved first and last residue. A D gene is named only where the DNA matches it firmly. Some rows have no size entry. The others give once, few or many, or a class for an expanded clone.

J,V,D,size,CDR3,DNA
TRBJ1-2,TRBV19,NA,NA,CASSISGGANYGYTF,TGTGCCAGTAGTATAAGCGGGGGCGCAAACTATGGCTACACCTTC
TRBJ1-5,TRBV4-2,NA,few,CASSGGGVEPQHF,TGTGCCAGCAGCGGAGGAGGCGTGGAGCCCCAGCATTTT
TRBJ1-2,TRBV6-1,NA,NA,CASGGTHYGYTF,TGTGCCAGCGGAGGGACTCACTATGGCTACACCTTC
TRBJ2-7,TRBV6-5,TRBD2,NA,CASSRLAGPYEQYF,TGTGCCAGCAGTCGACTAGCGGGGCCCTACGAGCAGTACTTC
TRBJ1-4,TRBV5-6,NA,NA,CASSLVGEETNEKLFF,TGTGCCAGCAGCTTGGTAGGGGAGGAAACTAATGAAAAACTGTTTTTT
TRBJ1-1,TRBV7-8,NA,NA,CASSPYRAEGTEAFF,TGTGCCAGCAGCCCATACAGGGCGGAAGGCACTGAAGCTTTCTTT
TRBJ1-4,TRBV5-1,NA,once,CASSPTGNNEKLFF,TGCGCCAGCAGTCCTACAGGCAATAATGAAAAACTGTTTTTT
TRBJ2-2,TRBV7-7,TRBD2,once,CASGLRSGGKRGTGELFF,TGTGCTAGCGGACTACGAAGCGGGGGGAAACGGGGGACCGGGGAGCTGTTTTTT
TRBJ2-7,TRBV7-2,NA,NA,CASSLVPGAYEQYF,TGTGCCAGCAGCTTAGTGCCAGGGGCCTACGAGCAGTACTTC
TRBJ2-2,TRBV7-9,TRBD2,NA,CASSFPSGGDTGELFF,TGTGCCAGCAGCTTCCCTAGCGGGGGGGACACCGGGGAGCTGTTTTTT
TRBJ2-4,TRBV4-2,TRBD2,NA,CASSHGSGEGGNIQYF,TGTGCCAGCAGCCACGGTAGCGGGGAGGGGGGAAACATTCAGTACTTC
TRBJ2-7,TRBV4-1,NA,NA,CASSHLAGPYEQYF,TGCGCCAGCAGCCATTTGGCAGGGCCATACGAGCAGTACTTC
TRBJ1-5,TRBV30,NA,NA,CAWSALSSQPQHF,TGTGCCTGGAGTGCCCTTTCTAGTCAGCCCCAGCATTTT